The TCR beta chain under discussion was sequenced for a study of neurological immune-mediated disorders. TCRdb independently ran MiXCR on the 5' RACE reads; one entry per CDR3 protein. The table lists tens of thousands of distinct CDR3 sequences, about a tenth of them singletons. This clonotype has a count of ten or more. This receptor was taken from a man aged 40-49 years in good health. Sequencing was carried out using PBMCs.

For the CDR3, the DNA is TGTGCCAGCAGCCCCGGGACAGGGGACCCTAATGAAAAACTGTTTTTT. It translates to CASSPGTGDPNEKLFF. V gene TRBV5-6 combines with J gene TRBJ1-4; 10 bases are a match to TRBD1. The CDR3 is made up of 16 amino acids. Germline V gene sequence: CDR1 SGHDT, CDR2 YYEEEE. The trim removed 4 bases at V and 3 bases at J, leaving 6 bases unmatched.